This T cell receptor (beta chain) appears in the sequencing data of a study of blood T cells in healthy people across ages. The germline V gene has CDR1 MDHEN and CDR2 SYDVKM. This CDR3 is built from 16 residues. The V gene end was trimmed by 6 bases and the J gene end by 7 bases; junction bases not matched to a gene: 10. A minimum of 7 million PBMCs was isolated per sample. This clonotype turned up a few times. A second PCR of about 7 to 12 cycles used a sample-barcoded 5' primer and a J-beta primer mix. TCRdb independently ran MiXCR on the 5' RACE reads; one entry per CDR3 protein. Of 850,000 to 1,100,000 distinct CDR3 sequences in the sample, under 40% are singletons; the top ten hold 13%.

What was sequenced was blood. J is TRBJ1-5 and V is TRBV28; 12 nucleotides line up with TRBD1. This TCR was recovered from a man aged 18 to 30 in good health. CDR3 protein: CASSPHRDRGRQPQHF. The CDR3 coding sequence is TGTGCCAGCAGCCCTCACCGGGACAGGGGGCGCCAGCCCCAGCATTTT.